These 9 T cell receptor beta chains came from one sample sequenced in a study of cytomegalovirus exposure and HLA in healthy donors. Primers for the PCR totalled 60 Vbeta and 13 Jbeta. The data were produced by immunoSEQ multiplex PCR, yet TCRdb's version contains in-frame clones alone and is incomplete. Of some 180,000 clones in the sample, approximately 80% were seen once. Sequencing was done on a sample of PBMCs. The receptors here all came from a woman aged 25 to 39 in good health and CMV-seronegative.

A few counts support this clone. The chain joins TRBV5-1 to TRBJ2-1, with TRBD1 matching 12 bases. Trimming took 1 base from V and 0 from J; bases not matched to a gene: 11. The germline V gene encodes CDR1 SGHRS and CDR2 YFSETQ. There are 20 residues in the CDR3. The CDR3 nucleotides read TGCGCCAGCAGCTTGCCGGGACAGGGGGCTCCTACCAGCTCCTACAATGAGCAGTTCTTC. Translation gives CASSLPGQGAPTSSYNEQFF.

The V call is TRBV7-9, the J call TRBJ2-7, with D possibly TRBD2 on 6 matching bases. The CDR3 has 15 amino acids. Trimming pared 5 bases from V and 3 bases from J, leaving 17 bases between. Germline V CDR1 and CDR2: SEHNR, FQNEAQ (reference sequence). The CDR3 sequence: CASSPLARQNYEQYF. The CDR3 nucleotides are TGTGCCAGCAGCCCGCTAGCGCGTCAGAACTACGAGCAGTACTTC.

V and J are TRBV18 and TRBJ1-2; 7 nucleotides agree with TRBD1. The CDR3 is 14 residues long. The V and J ends lost 3 bases and 3 bases, in that order; junction bases with no gene match: 4. The germline V gene has CDR1 KGHSH and CDR2 LQKENI. The CDR3 coding sequence is TGTGCCAGCTCACCCGCAGGGGGTGACTATGGCTACACCTTC. Protein product: CASSPAGGDYGYTF.

CDR3 protein: CASSFGTSYTGELFF. CDR3 coding DNA: TGTGCCAGCAGCTTTGGGACTAGCTACACCGGGGAGCTGTTTTTT. V is TRBV7-6 and J is TRBJ2-2; 9 nucleotides align to TRBD2. The J segment lost 3 bases and the V segment lost 3 bases, leaving 2 bases of the junction unmatched. The CDR3 has 15 amino acids. Germline V gene lookup returns CDR1 SGHVS and CDR2 FNYEAQ. The variable domain in full, completed from reference TRBV7-6 and TRBJ2-2, reads GAGVSQSPRYKVTKRGQDVALRCDPISGHVSLYWYRQALGQGPEFLTYFNYEAQQDKSGLPNDRFSAERPEGSISTLTIQRTEQRDSAMYRCASSFGTSYTGELFFGEGSRLTVL.

The sample holds a few counts of this clone. This chain joins TRBV27 and TRBJ2-7; a weak D match, TRBD2 (6 bases). The CDR3 sequence is 14 residues long. Trimming left V 4 bases short and J 4 bases short, with 14 bases between. In germline, CDR1 is MNHEY, CDR2 SMNVEV (reference sequence). The CDR3 nucleotides are TGTGCCAGCAGTTATAAGGGAGGCATATACGAGCAGTACTTC. It specifies CASSYKGGIYEQYF.

The genes are TRBV18 and TRBJ1-1, with a possible D match to TRBD1 (5 bases). Trimming took 2 bases from V and 7 from J, leaving 14 bases between them. This CDR3 is 14 amino acids long. Germline V CDR1 and CDR2: KGHSH, LQKENI. As DNA, the CDR3 is TGTGCCAGCTCACCATGGGGGGGTCTCGGTGAAGCTTTCTTT. Translated: CASSPWGGLGEAFF. Drawing the rest from reference TRBV18 and TRBJ1-1, the complete variable domain is NAGVMQNPRHLVRRRGQEARLRCSPMKGHSHVYWYRQLPEEGLKFMVYLQKENIIDESGMPKERFSAEFPKEGPSILRIQQVVRGDSAAYFCASSPWGGLGEAFFGQGTRLTVV.

This clone has more than one count but fewer than ten. V usage is TRBV6-5 and J usage is TRBJ1-6, with D unclear. The CDR3 totals 14 residues. V lost 4 bases, J lost 5 bases, and 9 bases lay in between. Germline values: CDR1 MNHEY, CDR2 SVGAGI. CDR3 amino acids: CASSWRQNNSPLHF. In DNA, the CDR3 is TGTGCCAGCAGTTGGCGGCAGAATAATTCACCCCTCCACTTT.

The chain employs TRBV15 and TRBJ1-1; the match to TRBD1 covers 9 bases. The CDR3 contains 14 residues. V gave up 3 bases and J gave up 4 bases; unmatched junction bases: 3. The germline gives CDR1 LNHNV, CDR2 YYDKDF (reference sequence). The CDR3 spells CATSRETGGTEAFF. CDR3 sequence (DNA): TGTGCCACCAGCAGGGAGACAGGGGGCACTGAAGCTTTCTTT. Looking up the rest from reference TRBV15 and TRBJ1-1 gives the full variable domain: DAMVIQNPRYQVTQFGKPVTLSCSQTLNHNVMYWYQQKSSQAPKLLFHYYDKDFNNEADTPDNFQSRRPNTSFCFLDIRSPGLGDTAMYLCATSRETGGTEAFFGQGTRLTVV.

This clone appeared once. The chain joins TRBV19 to TRBJ1-5, with TRBD1 identical over 9 bases. The ends lost 3 bases at V and 7 bases at J; junction bases unmatched: 7. The germline CDR1 and CDR2 sequences are LNHDA and SQIVND (reference sequence). The CDR3 runs 15 residues. CDR3 sequence (DNA): TGTGCCAGTAGTATGGTGGGACAGGGTCGCCAGCCCCAGCATTTT. Translated, it gives CASSMVGQGRQPQHF.